The 29 T cell receptor beta chains in this list originate from one sample, sequenced in a study of T cells in Graves' hyperthyroidism and ophthalmopathy. Amplification of TCR beta CDR3 regions used RNA as the template. The HTBI set primed first-round TCR CDR3 RT-PCR. TCRdb re-called the multiplex PCR reads with MiXCR, one entry per CDR3 protein. The sample carries about 600,000 distinct CDR3 sequences, more than 14% recorded once. Sequencing was carried out using blood. These receptors were collected from a woman aged 45-59 years with Graves' ophthalmopathy.

The V and J genes are TRBV4-2 and TRBJ2-1; TRBD1 is a possible D gene (5 bases). The germline CDR1 and CDR2 sequences are LGHNA and YNFKEQ. The CDR3 totals 16 residues. V dropped 0 bases and J dropped 2 bases, with 11 bases sitting between them. CDR3 residues: CASSQEAGRAYNEQFF. CDR3 coding DNA: TGTGCCAGCAGCCAAGAGGCAGGGCGCGCCTACAATGAGCAGTTCTTC.

The rearrangement joins TRBV27 to TRBJ1-1; a possible D gene is TRBD1 (6 bases). The V end lost 4 bases, the J end lost 10 bases, and 13 bases lay between the germline ends. There are 12 residues in the CDR3. Germline CDR1 MNHEY, CDR2 SMNVEV (reference sequence). The chain's CDR3 is CASSSTGKPAFF. Here the CDR3 DNA reads TGTGCCAGCAGTTCTACAGGGAAACCAGCTTTCTTT.

Ten or more counts support this clonotype. This chain connects TRBV7-2 to TRBJ2-5, with TRBD2 matching 13 bases. The CDR3 covers 17 residues. The V gene's germline CDR1 is SGHTA and CDR2 FQGNSA. Trimming cost V 1 base and J 5 bases; bases outside gene matches: 7. CDR3 sequence (DNA): TGTGCCAGCAGCTTAGATGGACTAGCGGGAGTCGGGGAGACCCAGTACTTC. Translation: CASSLDGLAGVGETQYF.

CDR3 in amino acids: CASSPGMKSSPLHF. CDR3 bases: TGTGCCAGCAGCCCCGGGATGAAAAGTTCACCCCTCCACTTT. V usage is TRBV7-2 and J usage is TRBJ1-6; no clear D gene. The CDR3 spans 14 residues. Deletions cut 5 bases from V and 9 bases from J, with 14 bases between. Per germline, CDR1 SGHTA and CDR2 FQGNSA.

This clonotype was recorded a few times. This rearrangement joins TRBV12-3 or TRBV12-4 to TRBJ2-3, with D possibly TRBD1 on 6 matching bases. The CDR3 spans 15 residues. V was cut by 5 bases and J by 1 base, with 13 bases left in between. For the CDR3, the DNA is TGTGCCAGCAGTATCCGGACAGCACGCACAGATACGCAGTATTTT. Residues: CASSIRTARTDTQYF.

This clonotype appeared many times. The chain couples TRBV2 to TRBJ2-7, with TRBD2 matching over 11 bases. V was pared by 5 bases and J by 4 bases, with 4 bases of the junction left unmatched. The CDR3 consists of 14 residues. The germline CDR1 and CDR2 sequences are SNHLY and FYNNEI. The CDR3 protein is CASSSSGRWYEQYF. The DNA of the CDR3 is TGTGCCAGCAGTTCTAGCGGGAGGTGGTACGAGCAGTACTTC.

This clonotype was recorded many times. This chain uses TRBV5-1 with TRBJ2-1; 10 nucleotides align to TRBD2. The CDR3 extends over 14 amino acids. V was pared by 4 bases and J by 7 bases, with 5 bases of the junction left unmatched. Germline-derived CDR1 and CDR2 are SGHRS and YFSETQ. The DNA of the CDR3 is TGCGCCAGCAGCGGAAGGACTAGCGGTAATGAGCAGTTCTTC. The encoded protein is CASSGRTSGNEQFF. The full variable domain, with the rest looked up from reference TRBV5-1 and TRBJ2-1, is KAGVTQTPRYLIKTRGQQVTLSCSPISGHRSVSWYQQTPGQGLQFLFEYFSETQRNKGNFPGRFSGRQFSNSRSEMNVSTLELGDSALYLCASSGRTSGNEQFFGPGTRLTVL.

This clonotype was counted at least ten times. This chain uses TRBV12-3 or TRBV12-4 with TRBJ1-6, with D unclear. The CDR3 is made up of 15 amino acids. V was shortened by 3 bases and J by 10 bases, with 16 bases between the two germline ends. The CDR3 region has the DNA TGTGCCAGCAGTTTGTCCTCATCTGGGTGGTCACCCCTCCACTTT. It codes for CASSLSSSGWSPLHF.

This clonotype was seen at least ten times. The chain has TRBV28 and TRBJ2-1; 12 bases align to TRBD2. The CDR3 consists of 15 residues. Trimming cost V 6 bases and J 6 bases; bases outside gene matches: 6. Germline lookup yields CDR1 MDHEN and CDR2 SYDVKM. The CDR3 sequence is CASRRTSGTANEQFF. CDR3 nucleotides: TGTGCCAGCAGAAGGACTAGCGGGACGGCCAATGAGCAGTTCTTC.

This clonotype was counted only a few times. The chain uses TRBV20-1 and TRBJ2-1; 9 positions agree with TRBD2. After removal of 3 bases from V and 5 bases from J, the junction contained 8 bases not matched to a gene. Germline values: CDR1 DFQATT, CDR2 SNEGSKA (reference sequence). The CDR3 runs 15 residues. CDR3 in amino acids: CSARWSSGGNNEQFF. The CDR3 DNA reads as TGCAGTGCTAGGTGGAGTAGCGGGGGAAACAATGAGCAGTTCTTC.

This clonotype occurred many times. The chain couples TRBV7-2 to TRBJ2-7; the match to TRBD1 covers 10 bases. This CDR3 region has 15 residues. V was pared by 6 bases and J by 7 bases, with 12 bases of the junction left unmatched. CDR1 is SGHTA and CDR2 is FQGNSA in the germline V gene. The CDR3 spells CASSVTGTGVMEQYF. The DNA of the CDR3 is TGTGCCAGCAGTGTAACCGGGACAGGGGTCATGGAGCAGTACTTC.

This clonotype was seen at least ten times. The rearrangement joins TRBV30 to TRBJ1-2; D may be TRBD1 (6 bases). From germline, CDR1 is GTSNPN and CDR2 SVGIG (reference sequence). The CDR3 spans 13 residues. Trimming shortened V by 1 base and J by 2 bases, and 8 bases separated the two germline ends. The CDR3 DNA reads TGTGCCTGGAGTGACGGACAGAACTATGGCTACACCTTC. It yields the protein CAWSDGQNYGYTF.

The count of this clonotype is one. Since a much larger clone is just one base distant, this may be a read error. V is TRBV27 and J is TRBJ1-1; D unclear. This CDR3 is 12 amino acids long. Germline CDR1 MNHEY, CDR2 SMNVEV (reference sequence). Trimming removed 4 bases at V and 11 bases at J, with 14 bases between. CDR3 sequence (DNA): TGTGCCAGCAGTTCCAATCGTTCGGGGGCTTTCTTT. This gives the protein CASSSNRSGAFF.

This clonotype was counted ten times or more. V usage is TRBV12-3 or TRBV12-4 and J usage is TRBJ2-5; TRBD2 aligns across 10 bases. This CDR3 comprises 16 residues. V was pared by 3 bases and J by 3 bases, with 7 bases of the junction left unmatched. DNA of the CDR3: TGTGCCAGCAGTTTCTCTTGGACTAGCGGCAAAGAGACCCAGTACTTC. Translated, it gives CASSFSWTSGKETQYF.

This clonotype has only a few counts. The chain uses TRBV15 and TRBJ2-7; D is unresolved. V lost 0 bases to trimming and J lost 2 bases, with 14 bases between them. In germline, CDR1 is LNHNV, CDR2 YYDKDF (reference sequence). The CDR3 is made up of 16 amino acids. The CDR3 DNA follows: TGTGCCACCAGCAGAGATCTCCGTCCACAAACCTACGAGCAGTACTTC. Encoded protein: CATSRDLRPQTYEQYF.

Many counts were recorded for this clonotype. V and J are TRBV7-3 and TRBJ2-3; 9 bases map to TRBD2. CDR1 and CDR2 (germline): SGHTA, FQGTGA. J gave up 4 bases and V 4 bases, and 6 bases lay outside the gene matches. The CDR3 has 15 amino acids. The CDR3 bases are TGTGCCAGCAGCTATAGCGGGAGATCCTCAGATACGCAGTATTTT. As protein: CASSYSGRSSDTQYF. Using reference TRBV7-3 and TRBJ2-3 for the parts outside the CDR3, the full variable domain is GAGVSQTPSNKVTEKGKYVELRCDPISGHTALYWYRQSLGQGPEFLIYFQGTGAADDSGLPNDRFFAVRPEGSVSTLKIQRTERGDSAVYLCASSYSGRSSDTQYFGPGTRLTVL.

This clonotype showed up just a few times. The chain recombines TRBV5-1 with TRBJ2-7; TRBD1 matches at 9 bases. The CDR3 loop spans 14 amino acids. Trimming took 7 bases from V and 0 from J; bases not matched to a gene: 5. Germline loops: CDR1 SGHRS, CDR2 YFSETQ. CDR3: CASGQGSSSYEQYF. CDR3 sequence (DNA): TGCGCCAGCGGACAGGGGTCGAGCTCCTACGAGCAGTACTTC.

This clonotype was detected ten times or more. This rearrangement joins TRBV7-2 to TRBJ2-1; 8 bases match TRBD2. CDR3 length: 17 amino acids. CDR1 is SGHTA and CDR2 is FQGNSA in the germline V gene. V gave up 4 bases and J gave up 4 bases; unmatched junction bases: 12. The CDR3: CASSSYQGTRSYNEQFF. CDR3 in DNA: TGTGCCAGCAGCTCCTACCAGGGGACTAGGTCGTACAATGAGCAGTTCTTC.

This clonotype came up many times. V gene TRBV28 combines with J gene TRBJ1-1, with 8 bases identical to TRBD1. Trimming took 2 bases from V and 3 from J; bases not matched to a gene: 5. This CDR3 region has 15 residues. The germline CDR1 and CDR2 sequences are MDHEN and SYDVKM. CDR3 in amino acids: CASSLRPGGYTEAFF. DNA of the CDR3: TGTGCCAGCAGTTTACGCCCAGGGGGCTACACTGAAGCTTTCTTT.

The sample holds many counts of this clonotype. The gene calls are TRBV6-2 or TRBV6-3 and TRBJ2-1; 14 bases fit TRBD2. The CDR3 loop spans 15 amino acids. Trimming removed 2 bases from V and 8 bases from J; junction bases left unmatched: 2. CDR1 MNHEY and CDR2 SVGEGT come from the germline V gene. CDR3 region: CASSYGTSGSYEQFF. The CDR3 DNA sequence: TGTGCCAGCAGTTACGGGACTAGCGGGAGCTATGAGCAGTTCTTC.

V is TRBV10-3 and J is TRBJ2-7, with D hard to call. The V gene's germline CDR1 is ENHRY and CDR2 SYGVKD. The CDR3 extends over 12 amino acids. Deletions cut 4 bases from V and 6 bases from J, with 10 bases between. CDR3 DNA sequence: TGTGCCATCAGTGCCACTAACTCCGAGCAGTACTTC. Amino acids: CAISATNSEQYF.

This clonotype has ten or more counts. The chain links TRBV2 to TRBJ2-7, with D perhaps matching TRBD2 (5 bases). The CDR3 is made up of 15 amino acids. V was cut by 3 bases and J by 2 bases, with 14 bases left in between. CDR1 and CDR2 from the germline V gene are SNHLY and FYNNEI. The CDR3 nucleotides read TGTGCCAGCAGTGACCTTGGAGGCCGAGCCTACGAGCAGTACTTC. It translates to CASSDLGGRAYEQYF.

In this sample, this clonotype turned up a few times. The chain couples TRBV10-3 to TRBJ1-5; 8 bases align to TRBD1. The germline V gene has CDR1 ENHRY and CDR2 SYGVKD. Trimming cost V 0 bases and J 3 bases; bases outside gene matches: 7. The CDR3 length is 17 residues. The CDR3 DNA reads TGTGCCATCAGTGAGTCGGAGGACAGGGCCTTCAATCAGCCCCAGCATTTT. It yields the protein CAISESEDRAFNQPQHF.

In its sample, this clonotype was seen many times. V is TRBV3-1 and J is TRBJ2-3; 10 positions agree with TRBD2. The CDR3 has 16 residues. CDR1 is LGHDT, CDR2 YNNKEL, per germline (reference sequence). The J segment lost 4 bases and the V segment lost 0 bases, leaving 4 bases of the junction unmatched. The CDR3 DNA reads TGTGCCAGCAGCCAAGAAGCAGCGGGAGGGCCAGATACGCAGTATTTT. Its translation: CASSQEAAGGPDTQYF.

In this sample, this clonotype turned up many times. V is TRBV20-1 and J is TRBJ1-1; 8 positions agree with TRBD1. The V gene end was trimmed by 3 bases and the J gene end by 4 bases; junction bases not matched to a gene: 4. Germline V lookup: CDR1 DFQATT, CDR2 SNEGSKA (reference sequence). The CDR3 consists of 13 residues. Here the CDR3 reads CSARLQGATEAFF. The DNA of the CDR3 is TGCAGTGCTAGGCTCCAGGGGGCCACTGAAGCTTTCTTT.

In its sample, this clonotype was seen many times. V gene TRBV5-1 combines with J gene TRBJ2-3, with D unresolved. With 7 bases removed from V and 2 bases from J, the gap between germline ends came to 14 bases. Germline V gene lookup returns CDR1 SGHRS and CDR2 YFSETQ. The CDR3 covers 14 residues. CDR3 amino acids: CASGPQKPTDTQYF. DNA of the CDR3: TGCGCCAGCGGCCCCCAAAAACCCACAGATACGCAGTATTTT.

This clonotype has at least ten counts. V usage is TRBV2 and J usage is TRBJ2-5; D unresolved. Trimming left V 2 bases short and J 0 bases short, with 10 bases between. The length of the CDR3 is 15 residues. Germline V gene lookup returns CDR1 SNHLY and CDR2 FYNNEI. Here the CDR3 DNA reads TGTGCCAGCAGTGAAAGGAGATTGTACCAAGAGACCCAGTACTTC. Amino acid sequence: CASSERRLYQETQYF.

This clonotype has a count of ten or more. The DNA for the CDR3 is TGTGCCAGCCCGCGGGGTGTTGGGTTGGCGAAGACCCAGTACTTC. The encoded protein is CASPRGVGLAKTQYF. This chain uses TRBV6-1 with TRBJ2-5; a possible D gene is TRBD2 (6 bases). V dropped 8 bases and J dropped 6 bases, with 22 bases sitting between them. The V gene's germline CDR1 is MNHNS and CDR2 SASEGT. This CDR3 spans 15 amino acids.

This clonotype was found many times. The chain carries TRBV12-3 or TRBV12-4 and TRBJ2-1; 15 bases match TRBD2. The CDR3 covers 20 residues. The ends lost 4 bases at V and 3 bases at J; junction bases unmatched: 13. CDR3 DNA: TGTGCCAGCAGTTCGCTAGGACTAGCGGGAGGGCCGTCGCTCTACAATGAGCAGTTCTTC. Its protein product is CASSSLGLAGGPSLYNEQFF.